Listed below are T cell receptor beta chains from one sample, sequenced in a study of response to subunit inactivated influenza vaccine. Each CDR3 protein is one row after TCRdb ran MiXCR on the RT-PCR reads. The table has hundreds of thousands of distinct CDR3 sequences, 14% seen once. Sample: PBMCs from blood, taken approximately 15 days before vaccination. The source is a man between 45 and 60 years old who received an inactivated influenza vaccine. CDR3s include the opening cysteine and the closing phenylalanine or tryptophan. Each record gives: clone size, D gene, CDR3 length, J gene, V gene, CDR3 protein, CDR3 DNA. D genes are given only for firm matches. A row's size may be missing; if present it is once, few, many or a size class.

size: NA; D: NA; length: 19; J: TRBJ2-1; V: TRBV6-2/TRBV6-3; CDR3: CASSYGYLTGSGGLDEQFF; DNA: TGTGCCAGCAGTTACGGGTATTTAACCGGTAGCGGAGGTCTGGATGAGCAGTTCTTC
size: few; D: NA; length: 13; J: TRBJ2-7; V: TRBV11-2; CDR3: CASSTGPFFEQYF; DNA: TGTGCCAGCAGCACCGGGCCCTTCTTCGAGCAGTACTTC
size: NA; D: TRBD1; length: 14; J: TRBJ2-7; V: TRBV18; CDR3: CASSPRQGNAEQYF; DNA: TGTGCCAGCTCACCTCGACAGGGGAATGCCGAGCAGTACTTC
size: many; D: NA; length: 15; J: TRBJ2-1; V: TRBV12-3/TRBV12-4; CDR3: CASSFGADVYNEQFF; DNA: TGTGCCAGCAGTTTCGGAGCGGACGTCTACAATGAGCAGTTCTTC
size: NA; D: NA; length: 13; J: TRBJ2-2; V: TRBV5-1; CDR3: CASSLYIPGELFF; DNA: TGCGCCAGCAGCCTATATATCCCGGGGGAGCTGTTTTTT
size: many; D: TRBD2; length: 18; J: TRBJ2-1; V: TRBV20-1; CDR3: CSARGGGTSGRSHNEQFF; DNA: TGCAGTGCTAGAGGAGGCGGAACTAGCGGGAGGTCTCACAATGAGCAGTTCTTC
size: few; D: TRBD2; length: 18; J: TRBJ2-3; V: TRBV27; CDR3: CASSSVPGLAGYRYTQYF; DNA: TGTGCCAGCAGTTCCGTCCCGGGACTAGCGGGATATCGGTATACGCAGTATTTT
size: NA; D: TRBD1; length: 14; J: TRBJ1-2; V: TRBV3-1; CDR3: CASSPTGENYGYTF; DNA: TGTGCCAGCAGCCCGACAGGGGAGAACTATGGCTACACCTTC
size: many; D: NA; length: 16; J: TRBJ2-1; V: TRBV5-1; CDR3: CASSRSLASSYNEQFF; DNA: TGCGCCAGCAGCCGTTCCTTGGCCAGCTCCTACAATGAGCAGTTCTTC
size: many; D: TRBD2; length: 18; J: TRBJ2-4; V: TRBV3-1; CDR3: CASSQILPGTSGRNIQYF; DNA: TGTGCCAGCAGCCAAATACTTCCCGGGACTAGCGGGAGAAACATTCAGTACTTC
size: few; D: NA; length: 15; J: TRBJ2-3; V: TRBV6-2/TRBV6-3; CDR3: CASSLQSPGTDTQYF; DNA: TGTGCCAGCAGTCTTCAATCTCCGGGGACAGATACGCAGTATTTT
size: NA; D: TRBD2; length: 17; J: TRBJ2-3; V: TRBV20-1; CDR3: CSANLAGGLGSTDTQYF; DNA: TGCAGTGCAAACCTAGCGGGGGGGCTGGGTAGCACAGATACGCAGTATTTT
size: NA; D: NA; length: 16; J: TRBJ1-1; V: TRBV28; CDR3: CASSLKGTIMNTEAFF; DNA: TGTGCCAGCAGTTTAAAGGGGACAATTATGAACACTGAAGCTTTCTTT
size: NA; D: NA; length: 11; J: TRBJ1-4; V: TRBV3-1; CDR3: CASSQSGKLFF; DNA: TGTGCCAGCAGCCAATCAGGAAAACTGTTTTTT
size: few; D: TRBD1; length: 15; J: TRBJ2-5; V: TRBV6-1; CDR3: CASSPDRGYQETQYF; DNA: TGTGCCAGCAGCCCCGACAGGGGGTACCAAGAGACCCAGTACTTC
size: few; D: NA; length: 13; J: TRBJ2-5; V: TRBV15; CDR3: CATSRDPVETQYF; DNA: TGTGCCACCAGCAGAGATCCGGTGGAGACCCAGTACTTC
size: NA; D: NA; length: 15; J: TRBJ2-7; V: TRBV14; CDR3: CASSLDLGGQPEQYF; DNA: TGTGCCAGCAGCCTGGATTTGGGGGGCCAACCCGAGCAGTACTTC
size: few; D: TRBD2; length: 13; J: TRBJ2-5; V: TRBV10-3; CDR3: CAISSGRTETQYF; DNA: TGTGCCATCAGTAGCGGGAGGACAGAGACCCAGTACTTC
size: NA; D: TRBD2; length: 18; J: TRBJ2-5; V: TRBV11-2; CDR3: CASSPSGTSGDSQETQYF; DNA: TGTGCCAGCAGCCCTTCAGGGACTAGCGGAGACTCACAAGAGACCCAGTACTTC
size: many; D: NA; length: 14; J: TRBJ2-2; V: TRBV28; CDR3: CASNSGAYTGELFF; DNA: TGTGCCAGCAACTCGGGAGCGTACACCGGGGAGCTGTTTTTT
size: NA; D: TRBD2; length: 18; J: TRBJ2-3; V: TRBV20-1; CDR3: CSARITGGTTLGTDTQYF; DNA: TGCAGTGCTAGGATAACAGGAGGGACTACCTTAGGTACAGATACACAGTATTTT
size: few; D: NA; length: 14; J: TRBJ2-7; V: TRBV28; CDR3: CASSFSRAPYEQYF; DNA: TGTGCCAGCAGTTTTTCTCGTGCGCCCTACGAGCAGTACTTC
size: few; D: NA; length: 13; J: TRBJ2-1; V: TRBV14; CDR3: CASSQTWLSEQFF; DNA: TGTGCCAGCAGCCAAACTTGGCTCAGTGAGCAGTTCTTC
size: few; D: TRBD2; length: 17; J: TRBJ2-3; V: TRBV6-5; CDR3: CASSYSGLAGGADTQYF; DNA: TGTGCCAGCAGTTACTCGGGGCTAGCGGGAGGGGCAGATACGCAGTATTTT
size: NA; D: NA; length: 14; J: TRBJ2-7; V: TRBV12-3/TRBV12-4; CDR3: CASSFSGYSYEQYF; DNA: TGTGCCAGCAGTTTTAGCGGTTACTCCTACGAGCAGTACTTC
size: NA; D: TRBD2; length: 17; J: TRBJ2-7; V: TRBV12-3/TRBV12-4; CDR3: CASSLGGLAGGNYEQYF; DNA: TGTGCCAGCAGTTTGGGAGGTCTAGCGGGAGGGAACTACGAGCAGTACTTC
size: few; D: NA; length: 14; J: TRBJ2-1; V: TRBV12-3/TRBV12-4; CDR3: CASSLQGRGNEQFF; DNA: TGTGCCAGCAGCCTACAGGGTAGAGGCAATGAGCAGTTCTTC
size: few; D: TRBD2; length: 15; J: TRBJ2-7; V: TRBV4-1; CDR3: CASSQGLAVNYEQYF; DNA: TGCGCCAGCAGCCAAGGACTAGCGGTTAACTACGAGCAGTACTTC
size: few; D: TRBD2; length: 15; J: TRBJ2-3; V: TRBV10-3; CDR3: CAISLAGGPGDTQYF; DNA: TGTGCCATCAGTTTAGCGGGAGGGCCTGGAGATACGCAGTATTTT
size: NA; D: NA; length: 15; J: TRBJ2-7; V: TRBV9; CDR3: CASSPNPSGPYEQYF; DNA: TGTGCCAGCAGCCCGAACCCCTCAGGGCCCTACGAGCAGTACTTC
size: few; D: NA; length: 15; J: TRBJ2-7; V: TRBV19; CDR3: CASSIVLGNSYEQYF; DNA: TGTGCCAGTAGTATAGTGCTTGGGAACTCCTACGAGCAGTACTTC
size: few; D: NA; length: 16; J: TRBJ2-1; V: TRBV30; CDR3: CAWSSPSRPQGNEQFF; DNA: TGTGCCTGGAGTTCACCCTCTCGACCTCAGGGCAATGAGCAGTTCTTC
size: few; D: NA; length: 17; J: TRBJ2-6; V: TRBV4-3; CDR3: CASSLDLGAGGANVLTF; DNA: TGCGCCAGCAGTCTGGATCTGGGGGCTGGAGGGGCCAACGTCCTGACTTTC
size: NA; D: TRBD2; length: 15; J: TRBJ2-7; V: TRBV12-3/TRBV12-4; CDR3: CASSLRSGSNNEQYF; DNA: TGTGCCAGCAGTTTACGTAGCGGGAGTAACAACGAGCAGTACTTC
size: NA; D: NA; length: 17; J: TRBJ2-3; V: TRBV7-9; CDR3: CASTSPGQGTSTDTQYF; DNA: TGTGCCAGCACCTCCCCAGGGCAGGGGACTAGCACAGATACGCAGTATTTT